This T cell receptor (beta chain) was obtained from a study of blood T cell repertoires in COVID-19. Study-wide background: Collection of acute and convalescent COVID-19 samples took place in the United States, Italy and Spain. PBMCs, B-cell-depleted T cells, or T cells provided the cDNA or gDNA that made up the material.

This CDR3 is 14 amino acids long. The V gene lost 5 bases and the J gene lost 5 bases, with 13 bases spanning the gap. In germline, CDR1 is LNHDA, CDR2 SQIVND (reference sequence). The authors' processing: How many nucleated cells were present was estimated from reference gene primer amplification. Using immunoSEQ multiplex PCR, the repertoire was profiled, and TCRdb retains in-frame clones only, with some absent. The V and J calls and the clone size are those of that table, but D and trimming were determined from the DNA. Of 340,000 or so clones listed, more than 75% are singletons. The chain combines TRBV19 with TRBJ1-5; D perhaps matches TRBD1 (5 bases). The sequenced sample consisted of peripheral blood. The sequence came from a middle-aged man with active or convalescent COVID-19. As DNA, the CDR3 is TGTGCCAGTAGTGCCGTTCTAGGGGATCAGCCCCAGCATTTT. Its translation is CASSAVLGDQPQHF. Together with reference TRBV19 and TRBJ1-5, the CDR3 gives the full variable domain: DGGITQSPKYLFRKEGQNVTLSCEQNLNHDAMYWYRQDPGQGLRLIYYSQIVNDFQKGDIAEGYSVSREKKESFPLTVTSAQKNPTAFYLCASSAVLGDQPQHFGDGTRLSIL.